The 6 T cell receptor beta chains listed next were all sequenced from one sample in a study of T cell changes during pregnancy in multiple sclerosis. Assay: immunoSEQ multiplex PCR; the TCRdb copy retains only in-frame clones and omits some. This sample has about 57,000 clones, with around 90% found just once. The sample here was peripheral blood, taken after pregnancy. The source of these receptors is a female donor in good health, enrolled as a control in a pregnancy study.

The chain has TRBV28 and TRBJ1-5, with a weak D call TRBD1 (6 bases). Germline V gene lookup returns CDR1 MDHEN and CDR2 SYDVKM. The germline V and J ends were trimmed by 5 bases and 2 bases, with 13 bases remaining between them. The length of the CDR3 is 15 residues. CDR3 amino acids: CASSRQVTGNQPQHF. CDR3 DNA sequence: TGTGCCAGCAGTAGACAGGTCACGGGCAATCAGCCCCAGCATTTT.

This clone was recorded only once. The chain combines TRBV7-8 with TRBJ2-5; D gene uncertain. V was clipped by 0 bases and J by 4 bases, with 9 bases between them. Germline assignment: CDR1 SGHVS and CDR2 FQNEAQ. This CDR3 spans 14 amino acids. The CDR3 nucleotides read TGTGCCAGCAGCTTAGCGCGCCATATAGAGACCCAGTACTTC. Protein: CASSLARHIETQYF.

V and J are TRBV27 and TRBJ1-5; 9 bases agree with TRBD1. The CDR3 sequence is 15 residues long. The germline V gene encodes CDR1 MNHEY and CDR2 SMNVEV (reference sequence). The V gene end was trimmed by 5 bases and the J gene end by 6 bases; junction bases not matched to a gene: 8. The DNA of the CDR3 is TGTGCCAGCAGTCCCCGGGACAGGGTATTTCAGCCCCAGCATTTT. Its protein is CASSPRDRVFQPQHF.

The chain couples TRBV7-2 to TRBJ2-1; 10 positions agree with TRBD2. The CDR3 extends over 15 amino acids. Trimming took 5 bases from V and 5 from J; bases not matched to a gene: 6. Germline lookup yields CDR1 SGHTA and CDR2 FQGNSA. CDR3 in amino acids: CASSRTSGNNNEQFF. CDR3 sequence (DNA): TGTGCCAGCAGCCGAACTAGCGGGAACAACAATGAGCAGTTCTTC. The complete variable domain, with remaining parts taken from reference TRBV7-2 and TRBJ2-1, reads GAGVSQSPSNKVTEKGKDVELRCDPISGHTALYWYRQSLGQGLEFLIYFQGNSAPDKSGLPSDRFSAERTGGSVSTLTIQRTQQEDSAVYLCASSRTSGNNNEQFFGPGTRLTVL.

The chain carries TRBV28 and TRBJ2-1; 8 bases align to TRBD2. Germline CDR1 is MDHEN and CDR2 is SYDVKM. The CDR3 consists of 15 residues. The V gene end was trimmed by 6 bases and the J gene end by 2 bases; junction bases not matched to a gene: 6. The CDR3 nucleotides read TGTGCCAGCAGGTCAGGGCGGGAGGCCTACAATGAGCAGTTCTTC. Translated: CASRSGREAYNEQFF.

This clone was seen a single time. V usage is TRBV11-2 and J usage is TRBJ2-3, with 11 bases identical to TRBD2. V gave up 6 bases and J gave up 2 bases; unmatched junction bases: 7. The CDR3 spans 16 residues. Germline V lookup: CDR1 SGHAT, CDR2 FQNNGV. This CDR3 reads CASSPSGGPDTDTQYF. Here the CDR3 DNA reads TGTGCCAGCAGTCCTAGCGGGGGGCCTGACACAGATACGCAGTATTTT.